What follows are 23 T cell receptor beta chains derived from one specimen sequenced in a study of human T cells and chemical hapten exposure. Sample time point: patch test 2, 6 weeks after DPC sensitization. Treatment given: therapeutic diphenylcyclopropenone sensitization with weekly scalp DPC. TCRdb used MiXCR to reprocess the RACE reads, holding one entry per CDR3 protein. The sample records about 140,000 distinct CDR3 sequences, 12% being singletons. The source was whole blood, collected in connection with sensitization to the hapten diphenylcyclopropenone (DPC). The origin of the receptors is a woman in her forties or fifties with alopecia areata. Some clones in this sample may be carry-over from other donors' samples.

The table lists this clonotype with many counts. The chain joins TRBV7-3 to TRBJ2-5; possibly TRBD2 for D (7 bases). This CDR3 has 17 residues. Between the trimmed V and J ends, which lost 5 bases and 5 bases, there was a span of 24 bases. Per the germline V gene, CDR1 is SGHTA and CDR2 is FQGTGA. CDR3 amino acids: CASSPNVGGGPSETQYF. CDR3 nucleotides: TGTGCCAGCAGCCCTAACGTAGGGGGAGGGCCCTCGGAGACCCAGTACTTC.

This clonotype was observed a few times. The chain carries TRBV14 and TRBJ2-3, with 12 positions matching TRBD2. Trimming removed 1 base from V and 2 bases from J; junction bases left unmatched: 1. Per the germline V gene, CDR1 is SGHDN and CDR2 is FVKESK. CDR3 length: 16 amino acids. The CDR3 is CASSQGLAGDTDTQYF. CDR3 coding DNA: TGTGCCAGCAGCCAAGGACTAGCGGGGGACACAGATACGCAGTATTTT.

The rearrangement joins TRBV28 to TRBJ2-4; 8 bases fit TRBD1. Germline lookup yields CDR1 MDHEN and CDR2 SYDVKM. Germline trimming cut 4 bases from V and 6 bases from J; bases unmatched to any gene: 14. The CDR3 loop spans 17 amino acids. CDR3 coding DNA: TGTGCCAGCAGTTCGGACAGGGCCCCGCTGGCTAGAAACATTCAGTACTTC. Its translation is CASSSDRAPLARNIQYF.

This clonotype was seen more than once but under ten times. The chain joins TRBV20-1 to TRBJ2-4; D ambiguous. The V end was cut by 5 bases, the J end by 3 bases, with 11 bases between. Germline V gene sequence: CDR1 DFQATT, CDR2 SNEGSKA (reference sequence). There are 13 residues in the CDR3. CDR3 region: CSAAGVDKNIQYF. The CDR3 DNA sequence: TGCAGTGCTGCCGGAGTGGACAAAAACATTCAGTACTTC.

This clonotype was picked up a small number of times. The V call is TRBV6-6, the J call TRBJ2-1; the match to TRBD1 covers 7 bases. The CDR3 length is 16 residues. In germline, CDR1 is MNHNY, CDR2 SVGAGI (reference sequence). V lost 4 bases and J lost 1; bases outside the gene matches: 7. CDR3 bases: TGTGCCAGCAGTTCAACGCCGGGACAGTCCTACAATGAGCAGTTCTTC. Its translation is CASSSTPGQSYNEQFF.

This clonotype was found many times. V is TRBV28 and J is TRBJ2-1, with D unresolved. CDR1 and CDR2 (germline): MDHEN, SYDVKM. V lost 5 bases, J lost 9 bases, and 8 bases lay in between. CDR3 length: 11 amino acids. CDR3: CASSAQSEQFF. CDR3 nucleotide sequence: TGTGCCAGCAGTGCACAAAGTGAGCAGTTCTTC.

This clonotype was counted between two and nine times. The chain links TRBV27 to TRBJ1-1, with D tentatively TRBD1 (6 bases). Per germline, CDR1 MNHEY and CDR2 SMNVEV (reference sequence). This CDR3 region has 14 residues. Trimming stripped 8 bases from V and 0 bases from J, with 13 bases between. The CDR3 region is CASRGGALNTEAFF. CDR3 sequence (DNA): TGTGCCAGCCGTGGGGGGGCCTTGAACACTGAAGCTTTCTTT.

The rearrangement links TRBV7-2 to TRBJ2-5, with D perhaps matching TRBD1 (6 bases). The germline V gene has CDR1 SGHTA and CDR2 FQGNSA. The V end was cut by 4 bases, the J end by 5 bases, with 14 bases between. This CDR3 has 14 residues. In DNA, the CDR3 is TGTGCCAGCAGCTCAGGTGGACAGTCGGAGACCCAGTACTTC. As protein: CASSSGGQSETQYF.

At least ten counts were recorded for this clonotype. The gene calls are TRBV6-5 and TRBJ2-3; D could derive from TRBD1 or TRBD2 (6 bases each). Trimming removed 2 bases at V and 3 bases at J, with 18 bases between. CDR3 size: 17 residues. The germline V gene encodes CDR1 MNHEY and CDR2 SVGAGI. CDR3 nucleotides: TGTGCCAGCAGTTACACGACAGGCTTAGGGAGGACAGATACGCAGTATTTT. The encoded protein is CASSYTTGLGRTDTQYF.

CDR3 loop: CASRPSGADTQYF. The CDR3 region has the DNA TGTGCCAGCCGACCGTCGGGGGCAGATACGCAGTATTTT. This sequence joins TRBV7-2 and TRBJ2-3; a weak D match, TRBD2 (6 bases). Germline V gene data show CDR1 as SGHTA and CDR2 as FQGNSA. This CDR3 has 13 residues. The germline V and J ends were trimmed by 8 bases and 4 bases, with 13 bases remaining between them. The full variable domain, its missing parts supplied by reference TRBV7-2 and TRBJ2-3, is GAGVSQSPSNKVTEKGKDVELRCDPISGHTALYWYRQSLGQGLEFLIYFQGNSAPDKSGLPSDRFSAERTGGSVSTLTIQRTQQEDSAVYLCASRPSGADTQYFGPGTRLTVL.

The chain joins TRBV14 to TRBJ1-5; D remains ambiguous. CDR1 is SGHDN and CDR2 is FVKESK in the germline V gene. Trimming took off 1 base at V and 3 bases at J, with 4 bases between the two ends. This CDR3 spans 13 amino acids. The CDR3 reads CASSQGVNQPQHF. As DNA, the CDR3 is TGTGCCAGCAGCCAAGGGGTCAATCAGCCCCAGCATTTT.

The chain uses TRBV7-9 and TRBJ2-5; TRBD2 matches 10 bases. Germline CDR1 is SEHNR and CDR2 is FQNEAQ (reference sequence). Trimming cost V 2 bases and J 4 bases; bases outside gene matches: 1. The CDR3 covers 14 residues. The CDR3 protein is CASSLRLAGETQYF. CDR3 DNA: TGTGCCAGCAGCTTAAGACTAGCGGGAGAGACCCAGTACTTC.

This clonotype was detected ten times or more. The V gene is TRBV7-9, the J gene TRBJ1-2; D is perhaps TRBD1 (5 bases). Trimming took off 3 bases at V and 4 bases at J, with 15 bases between the two ends. The CDR3 loop spans 15 amino acids. Germline assignment: CDR1 SEHNR and CDR2 FQNEAQ (reference sequence). This CDR3 is CASSFSWAGPYGYTF. CDR3 coding DNA: TGTGCCAGCAGCTTCTCTTGGGCAGGGCCCTATGGCTACACCTTC.

The V and J genes are TRBV20-1 and TRBJ1-5; D uncertain. The germline CDR1 and CDR2 sequences are DFQATT and SNEGSKA (reference sequence). This CDR3 comprises 15 residues. V was cut by 6 bases and J by 2 bases, with 17 bases left in between. CDR3: CSASAGLGGNQPQHF. The CDR3 nucleotides read TGCAGTGCCTCCGCCGGGCTGGGTGGCAATCAGCCCCAGCATTTT.

V gene TRBV7-8 combines with J gene TRBJ2-3, with 10 bases matching TRBD2. The V and J ends lost 5 bases and 8 bases, in that order; junction bases with no gene match: 10. Looked up from germline, CDR1 is SGHVS and CDR2 is FQNEAQ. This CDR3 contains 15 residues. CDR3 coding DNA: TGTGCCAGCAGCGGGGGACTAGCGCTACCAGGTACGCAGTATTTT. This translates into CASSGGLALPGTQYF.

The chain recombines TRBV20-1 with TRBJ2-1; 7 nucleotides agree with TRBD1. This CDR3 is 15 amino acids long. The V and J ends lost 5 bases and 6 bases, in that order; junction bases with no gene match: 13. From germline, CDR1 is DFQATT and CDR2 SNEGSKA (reference sequence). The CDR3 loop reads CSAGSGTEFLNEQFF. Here the CDR3 DNA reads TGCAGTGCTGGCTCCGGGACAGAATTCCTCAATGAGCAGTTCTTC.

The sample holds many counts of this clonotype. This chain joins TRBV24-1 and TRBJ2-1; D is unclear. Germline CDR1 KGHDR, CDR2 SFDVKD. The CDR3 runs 14 residues. Trimming removed 0 bases from V and 8 bases from J, with 10 bases in between. The CDR3, as DNA: TGTGCCACCAGTGATTTGAGGGTTTACGATGAGCAGTTCTTC. Translating it yields CATSDLRVYDEQFF.

This clonotype appeared a few times. V is TRBV28 and J is TRBJ1-2, with D unclear. The V end was cut by 5 bases, the J end by 4 bases, with 8 bases between. The CDR3 totals 12 residues. In germline, CDR1 is MDHEN, CDR2 SYDVKM. CDR3 residues: CASSPSIYGYTF. The CDR3, as DNA: TGTGCCAGCAGTCCCTCAATCTATGGCTACACCTTC.

In this sample, this clonotype turned up a few times. The chain uses TRBV5-1 and TRBJ2-5, with D perhaps being TRBD1 or TRBD2 (5 bases each). The CDR3 covers 14 residues. The V gene's germline CDR1 is SGHRS and CDR2 YFSETQ. With 4 bases removed from V and 2 bases from J, the gap between germline ends came to 12 bases. CDR3 loop: CASSRRDGQETQYF. CDR3 in DNA: TGCGCCAGCAGCCGCCGGGACGGTCAAGAGACCCAGTACTTC.

The V gene is TRBV20-1, the J gene TRBJ2-7, with TRBD1 matching over 9 bases. V gave up 3 bases and J gave up 5 bases; unmatched junction bases: 11. Germline V CDR1 and CDR2: DFQATT, SNEGSKA (reference sequence). CDR3 length: 15 amino acids. CDR3 residues: CSASGSGTGRHEQYF. CDR3 nucleotide sequence: TGCAGTGCTAGTGGCTCCGGGACAGGGCGCCACGAGCAGTACTTC.

This clonotype has a single count. The chain employs TRBV5-1 and TRBJ1-2; D is possibly TRBD1 (5 bases). Per germline, CDR1 SGHRS and CDR2 YFSETQ. There are 16 residues in the CDR3. The V end was cut by 0 bases, the J end by 6 bases, with 18 bases between. The CDR3 DNA sequence: TGCGCCAGCAGCTTGGTCCCGGGAGCCGGGGGAAATGGCTACACCTTC. It specifies CASSLVPGAGGNGYTF.

This clonotype was seen ten or more times. V usage is TRBV6-6 and J usage is TRBJ1-1, with a weak D call TRBD1 (6 bases). CDR1 and CDR2 (germline): MNHNY, SVGAGI (reference sequence). This CDR3 comprises 15 residues. Trimming shortened V by 0 bases and J by 1 base, and 9 bases separated the two germline ends. Written as DNA, the CDR3 is TGTGCCAGCAGTTACTCGGCAGGGGCGAACACTGAAGCTTTCTTT. It codes for CASSYSAGANTEAFF.

This clonotype came up many times. The chain joins TRBV6-6 to TRBJ1-1, with D hard to call. Trimming stripped 7 bases from V and 6 bases from J, with 15 bases between. The germline V gene has CDR1 MNHNY and CDR2 SVGAGI (reference sequence). CDR3 size: 13 residues. The CDR3 here is CASTEHGVAEAFF. CDR3 in DNA: TGTGCCAGCACCGAACACGGTGTTGCTGAAGCTTTCTTT.